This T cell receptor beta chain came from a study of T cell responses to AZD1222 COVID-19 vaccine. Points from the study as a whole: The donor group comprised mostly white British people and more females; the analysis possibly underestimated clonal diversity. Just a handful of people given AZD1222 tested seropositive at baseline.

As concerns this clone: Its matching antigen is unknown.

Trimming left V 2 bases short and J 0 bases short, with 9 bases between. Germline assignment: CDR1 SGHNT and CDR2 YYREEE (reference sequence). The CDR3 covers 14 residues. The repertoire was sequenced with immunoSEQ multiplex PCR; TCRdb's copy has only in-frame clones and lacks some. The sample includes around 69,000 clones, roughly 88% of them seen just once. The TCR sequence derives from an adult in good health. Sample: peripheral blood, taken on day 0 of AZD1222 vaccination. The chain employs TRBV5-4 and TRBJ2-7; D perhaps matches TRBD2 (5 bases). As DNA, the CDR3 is TGTGCCAGCAGCTTTGTGGGAGTCTCCTACGAGCAGTACTTC. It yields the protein CASSFVGVSYEQYF.